A few counts support the clone carrying this T cell receptor beta chain. RNA transcripts yielded amplified TCR beta CDR3 regions. HTBI primers were employed in a first-round RT-PCR of the TCR CDR3. MiXCR, run by TCRdb on the multiplex PCR reads, gives a single entry per CDR3 protein. The sample has 540,000 or so distinct CDR3 sequences, 15% to 17% seen once. The record originates from a study of T cells in Graves' hyperthyroidism and ophthalmopathy. Study in general: Initial diagnosis, before any treatment, was when peripheral blood was collected.

Germline V lookup: CDR1 SQVTM, CDR2 ANQGSEA. Trimming cost V 0 bases and J 7 bases, with 9 bases left between them. This CDR3 is built from 12 residues. The specimen sequenced was blood. The chain joins TRBV29-1 to TRBJ2-5; no firm D call. The clonotype comes from a woman aged 25 to 39 with Graves' hyperthyroidism. CDR3 sequence: CSVEDNARTQYF. The CDR3 DNA reads as TGCAGCGTTGAAGACAACGCGCGGACCCAGTACTTC.